The 9 T cell receptor beta chains given below trace back to one sample, sequenced in a study of blood T cell repertoires in COVID-19. Only in-frame clones appear in the TCRdb table, and some are missing; sequencing was by immunoSEQ multiplex PCR. The sample has about 290,000 clones, around 86% seen once. Sequences were obtained from PBMCs or T cells enriched from blood (not recorded which). The source is a woman between 40 and 50 years old who had recovered from COVID-19.

The chain uses TRBV12-3 or TRBV12-4 and TRBJ1-2, with D uncertain. The CDR3 is 12 residues long. V dropped 5 bases and J dropped 8 bases, with 12 bases sitting between them. The DNA for the CDR3 is TGTGCCAGCAGTCGACTCGGGGAGGGCTACACCTTC. Its protein is CASSRLGEGYTF.

The chain combines TRBV2 with TRBJ1-4; 9 bases line up with TRBD1. Per germline, CDR1 SNHLY and CDR2 FYNNEI. The CDR3 extends over 15 amino acids. Germline trimming cut 7 bases from V and 7 bases from J; bases unmatched to any gene: 10. The CDR3 DNA reads as TGTGCCAGCAACACACCGGGACAGGGACGTGAAAAACTGTTTTTT. Translated: CASNTPGQGREKLFF.

J is TRBJ1-1 and V is TRBV30; tentatively, D is TRBD1 (6 bases). V gave up 5 bases and J gave up 7 bases, with 14 bases separating them. Germline V gene sequence: CDR1 GTSNPN, CDR2 SVGIG (reference sequence). The CDR3 extends over 12 amino acids. The CDR3 spells CAWEKRTVEAFF. The CDR3 DNA is TGTGCCTGGGAGAAACGGACAGTTGAAGCTTTCTTT.

This rearrangement joins TRBV4-1 to TRBJ2-2, with D tentatively TRBD1 (6 bases). Trimming left V 4 bases short and J 2 bases short, with 17 bases between. From germline, CDR1 is MGHRA and CDR2 YSYEKL. There are 17 residues in the CDR3. CDR3 region: CASSPSAWGLNTGELFF. CDR3 nucleotides: TGCGCCAGCAGCCCCTCGGCTTGGGGGCTTAACACCGGGGAGCTGTTTTTT.

CDR3 sequence (DNA): TGTGCCAGTAGTACTAAGGGCAGGGTAGGCAATCAGCCCCAGCATTTT. This gives the protein CASSTKGRVGNQPQHF. This chain links TRBV19 with TRBJ1-5, with D possibly matching TRBD1 (5 bases). Per the germline V gene, CDR1 is LNHDA and CDR2 is SQIVND (reference sequence). The CDR3 is made up of 16 amino acids. V was trimmed by 4 bases and J by 2 bases, leaving 15 bases between them.

As regards this clone: A read error may produce the germline difference seen at one junction end. The V and J genes are TRBV5-8 and TRBJ1-2; D remains unclear. The length of the CDR3 is 17 residues. CDR1 and CDR2 from the germline V gene are SGHTS and YDEGEE. In DNA form, the CDR3 reads TGTGCCAGCACCTTGAGTAGTATCCTCAGCGGGAACTATGGCTACACCTTC. Protein sequence: CASTLSSILSGNYGYTF. Variable domain in full (rest from reference TRBV5-8 and TRBJ1-2): EAGVTQSPTHLIKTRGQQATLRCSPISGHTSVYWYQQALGLGLQFLLWYDEGEERNRGNFPPRFSGRQFPNYSSELNVNALELEDSALYLCASTLSSILSGNYGYTFGSGTRLTVV.

The V call is TRBV2, the J call TRBJ2-3; 8 bases fit TRBD1. This CDR3 has 15 residues. Germline V lookup: CDR1 SNHLY, CDR2 FYNNEI. Germline trimming cut 10 bases from V and 5 bases from J; bases unmatched to any gene: 14. The CDR3 sequence is CATARGQGARDTQYF. DNA for the CDR3: TGTGCCACCGCCAGGGGGCAGGGGGCACGAGATACGCAGTATTTT.

This clone was observed a handful of times. The V and J genes are TRBV7-2 and TRBJ1-1; the match to TRBD1 covers 9 bases. There are 14 residues in the CDR3. With V trimmed by 3 bases and J by 6 bases, 5 bases remained unmatched. CDR1 is SGHTA, CDR2 FQGNSA, per germline. The CDR3: CASSLGQGRAEAFF. The CDR3 DNA is TGTGCCAGCAGCTTGGGACAGGGAAGAGCTGAAGCTTTCTTT.

V is TRBV30 and J is TRBJ1-2; 7 bases align to TRBD1. The CDR3 length is 11 residues. Germline V gene data show CDR1 as GTSNPN and CDR2 as SVGIG (reference sequence). The ends lost 4 bases at V and 6 bases at J; junction bases unmatched: 2. The CDR3 coding sequence is TGTGCCTGGACCACAGGGGATGGCTACACCTTC. Translation: CAWTTGDGYTF.